This passage covers 16 T cell receptor beta chains from one sample sequenced in a study of shared clonotypes between healthy human individuals. The repertoire was sequenced with immunoSEQ multiplex PCR; TCRdb's copy has only in-frame clones and lacks some. The sample lists about a million clones, around 75% occurring once. Sequencing used memory CD4+ T cells sorted from blood. The subset here: CD45RA-negative fraction. These receptors came from a man aged 18 to 35 in good health.

The J gene is TRBJ2-5, the V gene TRBV29-1, with a tentative D call TRBD2 (7 bases). This CDR3 is built from 14 residues. Germline V gives CDR1 SQVTM, CDR2 ANQGSEA. Between the trimmed V and J ends, which lost 4 bases and 4 bases, there was a span of 16 bases. CDR3 sequence reads: CSVGRGGIAETQYF. The CDR3 region has the DNA TGCAGCGTTGGCCGCGGGGGCATCGCAGAGACCCAGTACTTC.

The rearrangement links TRBV5-1 to TRBJ2-6; no definite D call. This CDR3 spans 16 amino acids. Germline lookup yields CDR1 SGHRS and CDR2 YFSETQ. Trimming removed 4 bases at V and 4 bases at J, with 15 bases between. The CDR3 nucleotides are TGCGCCAGCAGCCCCTACACACCCGGAGGGGCCAACGTCCTGACTTTC. This translates into CASSPYTPGGANVLTF. Looking up the rest from reference TRBV5-1 and TRBJ2-6 gives the full variable domain: KAGVTQTPRYLIKTRGQQVTLSCSPISGHRSVSWYQQTPGQGLQFLFEYFSETQRNKGNFPGRFSGRQFSNSRSEMNVSTLELGDSALYLCASSPYTPGGANVLTFGAGSRLTVL.

The J gene is TRBJ1-4, the V gene TRBV2; D is possibly TRBD1 (6 bases). The CDR3 consists of 16 residues. Trimming cost V 3 bases and J 1 base, with 12 bases left between them. Germline CDR1 and CDR2: SNHLY and FYNNEI. This CDR3 is CASSEGGTLTNEKLFF. The DNA of the CDR3 is TGTGCCAGCAGTGAGGGGGGCACCTTAACTAATGAAAAACTGTTTTTT. The whole variable domain, filled in from reference TRBV2 and TRBJ1-4, reads EPEVTQTPSHQVTQMGQEVILRCVPISNHLYFYWYRQILGQKVEFLVSFYNNEISEKSEIFDDQFSVERPDGSNFTLKIRSTKLEDSAMYFCASSEGGTLTNEKLFFGSGTQLSVL.

The chain links TRBV6-1 to TRBJ2-1, with 9 bases fitting TRBD2. Looked up from germline, CDR1 is MNHNS and CDR2 is SASEGT. J was trimmed by 7 bases and V by 2 bases; bases with no gene match: 6. The CDR3 consists of 15 residues. The CDR3 DNA sequence: TGTGCCAGCAGTGAACAGCGGGGGGCCTTGAATGAGCAGTTCTTC. Protein: CASSEQRGALNEQFF.

V and J are TRBV5-1 and TRBJ2-2, with 9 bases identical to TRBD2. The CDR3 sequence is 15 residues long. The V gene end was trimmed by 3 bases and the J gene end by 3 bases; junction bases not matched to a gene: 3. Germline V gene sequence: CDR1 SGHRS, CDR2 YFSETQ. The CDR3 sequence: CASSSGLAYTGELFF. In DNA form, the CDR3 reads TGCGCCAGCAGCTCGGGACTAGCCTACACCGGGGAGCTGTTTTTT.

CDR3: CASSVEPLQGSAQYF. CDR3 DNA sequence: TGTGCCAGCAGCGTAGAGCCCTTACAGGGTTCCGCGCAGTATTTT. V and J are TRBV9 and TRBJ2-3, with D possibly being TRBD1 (6 bases). V was shortened by 0 bases and J by 10 bases, with 18 bases between the two germline ends. Germline-derived CDR1 and CDR2 are SGDLS and YYNGEE. The CDR3 covers 15 residues.

As for this clone: At one of its ends the junction is not consistent with the germline gene, which may arise from a read error. This chain joins TRBV7-7 and TRBJ2-3; D may be TRBD2 (5 bases). Per the germline V gene, CDR1 is SSHAT and CDR2 is FNYEAQ (reference sequence). CDR3 length equals 14 residues. CDR3 nucleotides: TGTGCTAGCAGCTTAGATGGTAGCGCAGATACGCAGTATTTT. Protein sequence: CASSLDGSADTQYF.

The CDR3, as DNA: TGTGCCAGCAGTCCGGACAGGGCTGAAGCTTTCTTT. It yields the protein CASSPDRAEAFF. The genes are TRBV6-6 and TRBJ1-1; TRBD1 matches 8 bases. In germline, CDR1 is MNHNY, CDR2 SVGAGI (reference sequence). This CDR3 is 12 amino acids long. V was clipped by 5 bases and J by 6 bases; unmatched bases: 2.

V and J are TRBV6-1 and TRBJ1-1; D is possibly TRBD1 (6 bases). Germline values: CDR1 MNHNS, CDR2 SASEGT. V lost 7 bases and J 8 bases, leaving 23 bases between the germline ends. The CDR3 is made up of 15 amino acids. CDR3 sequence reads: CASTYGGSSGAEAFF. Written as DNA, the CDR3 is TGTGCCAGCACCTATGGTGGGTCTTCGGGGGCCGAAGCTTTCTTT.

Many counts were recorded for this clone. Other nucleotide sequences in the sample specify the same CDR3. The chain couples TRBV2 to TRBJ1-1; D unresolved. CDR1 and CDR2 from the germline V gene are SNHLY and FYNNEI. The CDR3 covers 14 residues. The germline V and J ends were trimmed by 1 base and 6 bases, with 12 bases remaining between them. CDR3 nucleotides: TGTGCCAGCAGTGAAGGTTCGGAGACTTCTGAAGCTTTCTTT. It codes for CASSEGSETSEAFF.

The chain couples TRBV10-3 to TRBJ2-7; TRBD2 aligns across 7 bases. This CDR3 comprises 15 residues. CDR1 ENHRY and CDR2 SYGVKD come from the germline V gene. V shed 3 bases, J shed 2 bases, and the junction held 7 bases outside the gene matches. The CDR3 reads CAISESRSGTYEQYF. For the CDR3, the DNA is TGTGCCATCAGTGAATCCAGAAGCGGGACCTACGAGCAGTACTTC.

A few counts support this clone. The chain joins TRBV11-2 to TRBJ1-5; tentatively, D is TRBD1 (5 bases). The CDR3 loop spans 15 amino acids. Deletions cut 5 bases from V and 4 bases from J, with 15 bases between. Germline V gene lookup returns CDR1 SGHAT and CDR2 FQNNGV. The CDR3 region has the DNA TGTGCCAGCAGCCCCGGAGCGGCAGGGAATCAGCCCCAGCATTTT. The encoded protein is CASSPGAAGNQPQHF.

The chain carries TRBV11-3 and TRBJ2-2, with a possible D match to TRBD2 (5 bases). The germline gives CDR1 SGHNT, CDR2 YENEEA. CDR3 length: 12 residues. V was shortened by 3 bases and J by 6 bases, with 5 bases between the two germline ends. CDR3 in amino acids: CASSLRAGELFF. DNA for the CDR3: TGTGCCAGCAGCTTGAGGGCCGGGGAGCTGTTTTTT. The variable domain in full, with the rest retrieved from reference TRBV11-3 and TRBJ2-2, is EAGVVQSPRYKIIEKKQPVAFWCNPISGHNTLYWYLQNLGQGPELLIRYENEEAVDDSQLPKDRFSAERLKGVDSTLKIQPAELGDSAVYLCASSLRAGELFFGEGSRLTVL.

This clone appeared a single time. The genes are TRBV15 and TRBJ2-5, with TRBD2 identical over 9 bases. Germline CDR1 reads LNHNV; CDR2 reads YYDKDF (reference sequence). V lost 2 bases, J lost 4 bases, and 2 bases stayed unmatched. The CDR3 is made up of 14 amino acids. The CDR3 sequence: CATSRLAGRETQYF. The CDR3 nucleotides read TGTGCCACCAGCAGACTAGCGGGAAGAGAGACCCAGTACTTC.

The rearrangement uses TRBV2 and TRBJ1-2, with D hard to call. Trimming took off 0 bases at V and 4 bases at J, with 9 bases between the two ends. The CDR3 runs 14 residues. CDR1 is SNHLY, CDR2 FYNNEI, per germline. The CDR3 loop reads CASSEALYGYGYTF. The CDR3, as DNA: TGTGCCAGCAGTGAAGCGTTATACGGCTATGGCTACACCTTC.

The CDR3 bases are TGCAGCGTGGCCGGGCAGGGGGCATCTTCTCGCGAGCAGTACTTC. Translating it yields CSVAGQGASSREQYF. The chain uses TRBV29-1 and TRBJ2-7; TRBD1 matches at 8 bases. The trim removed 6 bases at V and 6 bases at J, leaving 16 bases unmatched. Germline V gene data show CDR1 as SQVTM and CDR2 as ANQGSEA. CDR3 size: 15 residues.